This entry is about one T cell receptor (beta chain). V lost 4 bases, J lost 4 bases, and 13 bases stayed unmatched. The CDR3 consists of 17 residues. CDR1 and CDR2 (germline): LNHDA, SQIVND (reference sequence). The sample originates from a study of blood T cell repertoires in COVID-19. Looking at the study overall: Sites across the United States, Italy and Spain contributed samples from acute and convalescent COVID-19. PBMCs, B-cell-depleted T cells, or T cells provided the cDNA or gDNA that made up the material.

The authors' processing: Researchers report that nucleated cell counts were estimated from reference gene primer amplification. Measured with immunoSEQ multiplex PCR; TCRdb has only the in-frame clones, and not every one. V, J and clone size are taken as reported in that table, and D and trimming were inferred from the DNA itself. The profile shows 130,000 or so clones, about 80% of them singletons. This TCR derives from a woman older than 75 with acute or convalescent COVID-19. V usage is TRBV19 and J usage is TRBJ2-3, with 8 nucleotides matching TRBD1. Sequencing was done on a sample of peripheral blood. CDR3 residues: CASSKPAGTGDADTQYF. The CDR3 DNA reads as TGTGCCAGTAGTAAACCCGCCGGGACAGGAGATGCAGATACGCAGTATTTT.